This is a list of T cell receptor beta chains from one sample in a study of blood T cell repertoires in COVID-19. Profiled with immunoSEQ multiplex PCR; TCRdb holds only in-frame clones, not every one. The table has 100,000 to 150,000 clones, approximately 83% seen once. Sequenced sample: peripheral blood. The source of these receptors is a man aged 60 to 69 with acute or convalescent COVID-19. Both conserved end residues are part of each CDR3. D genes are given only for firm matches. Size values are once, few and many counts, or a class for expanded clones, and some rows have none.

TRBV7-9	NA	TRBJ2-3	NA	TGTGCCAGCAGCCGCGAGGGACATACGGATACGCAGTATTTT	CASSREGHTDTQYF
TRBV5-1	TRBD2	TRBJ2-7	NA	TGCGCCACGAGCCCGGGACTAGCGGGAGGTTCCGAGCAGTACTTC	CATSPGLAGGSEQYF
TRBV5-1	TRBD2	TRBJ2-5	NA	TGCGCCAGCAGCGAAGGGACTACTGAGACCCAGTACTTC	CASSEGTTETQYF
TRBV7-2	NA	TRBJ2-5	NA	TGTGCCAGCAGCCCAAAGCGGGACCAAGAGACCCAGTACTTC	CASSPKRDQETQYF
TRBV5-1	TRBD2	TRBJ2-3	NA	TGCGCCAGCAGCTTTGGACTAGCGGGAGGAAGTGGAGATACGCAGTATTTT	CASSFGLAGGSGDTQYF
TRBV5-1	NA	TRBJ2-2	NA	TGCGCCAGCAGCTTTCTAAGCGCTCCGAACACCGGGGAGCTGTTTTTT	CASSFLSAPNTGELFF
TRBV9	TRBD2	TRBJ2-7	NA	TGTGCCAGCAGCGTAGGATTAGCGGGAGATCCATACGAGCAGTACTTC	CASSVGLAGDPYEQYF
TRBV3-1/TRBV3-2	NA	TRBJ2-1	few	TGTGCCAGCAGCCCCTCGGGCGGGGCCTACAATGAGCAGTTCTTC	CASSPSGGAYNEQFF
TRBV18	TRBD1	TRBJ1-5	NA	TGTGCCAGCTCACCTTTTTCAGGGGGCGGTCAGCCCCAGCATTTT	CASSPFSGGGQPQHF
TRBV6-1	NA	TRBJ1-2	NA	TGTGCCAGCAGTGATTCAGGAGGATGGGGCTACACCTTC	CASSDSGGWGYTF
TRBV28	NA	TRBJ2-2	NA	TGTGCCAGCAGTTGGGCAGCCAACACCGGGGAGCTGTTTTTT	CASSWAANTGELFF
TRBV11-2	NA	TRBJ1-4	once	TGTGCCAGCAGCTTATCCGGCGGTTATGAAAAACTGTTTTTT	CASSLSGGYEKLFF
TRBV7-9	NA	TRBJ2-5	many	TGTGCCAGCAGCTTAGAGGGGGTCCCGTCCAAAGAGACCCAGTACTTC	CASSLEGVPSKETQYF
TRBV7-9	NA	TRBJ1-1	NA	TGTGCCAGCAGCTTAGCAGGGGCGGGGACTGAAGCTTTCTTT	CASSLAGAGTEAFF
TRBV28	NA	TRBJ2-7	NA	TGTGCCAGCCGCCAGGGGATAACCTACGAGCAGTACTTC	CASRQGITYEQYF
TRBV18	TRBD2	TRBJ2-2	NA	TGTGCCAGCTCACCACCCATGGCGGGAGGAGACACCGGGGAGCTGTTTTTT	CASSPPMAGGDTGELFF
TRBV5-5	NA	TRBJ1-6	NA	TGTGCCAGCAGCTTTGGCAGGGCAGTTACATCACCCCTCCACTTT	CASSFGRAVTSPLHF
TRBV5-1	TRBD2	TRBJ2-3	NA	TGCGCCAGCAGCGATGCTAGCGGGAGTCCAGATACGCAGTATTTT	CASSDASGSPDTQYF
TRBV6-5	TRBD1	TRBJ1-2	NA	TGTGCCAGCAGCCGAAACGGGGACAGCCTCTATGGCTACACCTTC	CASSRNGDSLYGYTF
TRBV6-5	TRBD1	TRBJ1-5	NA	TGTGCCAGCAGTCGGACAGGGGGCTCACCCCAGCATTTT	CASSRTGGSPQHF
TRBV6-5	NA	TRBJ1-5	NA	TGTGCCAGCACCCTGGGGGCATCGGATCAGCCCCAGCATTTT	CASTLGASDQPQHF
TRBV12-3/TRBV12-4	NA	TRBJ2-5	NA	TGTGCCAGCTCGAGGGCCCAAGGGGAGACCCAGTACTTC	CASSRAQGETQYF
TRBV7-2	TRBD2	TRBJ2-1	once	TGTGCCAGCAGCTCCGGGACTAGCGGTTACAATGAGCAGTTCTTC	CASSSGTSGYNEQFF
TRBV5-4	TRBD2	TRBJ2-1	NA	TGTGCCAGCAGCGCCCTTGGCGGGAGCTCCTACAATGAGCAGTTCTTC	CASSALGGSSYNEQFF
TRBV7-9	NA	TRBJ1-2	NA	TGTGCCAGCAGCTTACGGGCGGGAAACTATGGCTACACCTTC	CASSLRAGNYGYTF
TRBV5-8	NA	TRBJ2-2	few	TGTGCCAGCAGCTTGTCTTCCGGGGTGGACACCGGGGAGCTGTTTTTT	CASSLSSGVDTGELFF
TRBV6-2/TRBV6-3	TRBD1	TRBJ2-6	once	TGTGCCAGCAGTCCAAAACGACAGGGGGCACGGGCTGGGGCCAACGTCCTGACTTTC	CASSPKRQGARAGANVLTF
TRBV18	TRBD2	TRBJ2-3	NA	TGTGCCAGCTCATCGCTACTCGCGGGGGTTGCAGATACGCAGTATTTT	CASSSLLAGVADTQYF
TRBV2	TRBD1	TRBJ2-1	NA	TGTGCCAGCAGTCCCAATATGGACAGGGAGTATGAGCAGTTCTTC	CASSPNMDREYEQFF
TRBV30	NA	TRBJ2-7	NA	TGTGCCTGGAGCCCCCAGGACGAGCAGTACTTC	CAWSPQDEQYF
TRBV7-9	TRBD1	TRBJ1-1	NA	TGTGCCAGCAGCGCGGACAGGTGGAACACTGAAGCTTTCTTT	CASSADRWNTEAFF
TRBV5-1	NA	TRBJ1-4	NA	TGCGCCAGCAGCTTGAGAGGGACTACAACTAATGAAAAACTGTTTTTT	CASSLRGTTTNEKLFF
TRBV28	NA	TRBJ1-5	NA	TGTGCCGGTAACAGGAGCAATCAGCCCCAGCATTTT	CAGNRSNQPQHF
TRBV6-2/TRBV6-3	TRBD1	TRBJ2-5	NA	TGTGCCAGCAGTTACCCCCGTTACGGGACAGACCTAGAGACCCAGTACTTC	CASSYPRYGTDLETQYF
TRBV11-2	TRBD1	TRBJ2-1	NA	TGTGCCAGCAGCGCCTTGGGACAGGGGGCCACTGAGCAGTTCTTC	CASSALGQGATEQFF
TRBV5-6	NA	TRBJ1-6	NA	TGTGCCAGCAGCTACCGTTGGGCCTCCTATAATTCACCCCTCCACTTT	CASSYRWASYNSPLHF
TRBV27	NA	TRBJ1-5	NA	TGTGCCAGCAGTTTGGGGGGTGGGCAGCCCCAGCATTTT	CASSLGGGQPQHF
TRBV2	TRBD1	TRBJ1-5	NA	TGTGCCAGCAGTCTCGCACAGGGGAATCAGCCCCAGCATTTT	CASSLAQGNQPQHF
TRBV18	TRBD1	TRBJ1-1	NA	TGTGCCAGCTCACGGACAGGGTTGGGGGACACTGAAGCTTTCTTT	CASSRTGLGDTEAFF
TRBV19	TRBD2	TRBJ2-3	NA	TGTGCCAGTAAAACCGGACTAGCGAGCACAGATACGCAGTATTTT	CASKTGLASTDTQYF
TRBV6-6	NA	TRBJ1-5	NA	TGTGCCAGCAGTTATTCGGACAGTTACAATCAGCCCCAGCATTTT	CASSYSDSYNQPQHF
TRBV30	NA	TRBJ2-7	NA	TGTGCCTGGAGTGTAGGGACTGGTTGGGCCGAGCAGTACTTC	CAWSVGTGWAEQYF
TRBV19	TRBD2	TRBJ2-2	NA	TGTGCCAGTAGTTCCCAGGGACTAGCGGGAGTAGCGAACACCGGGGAGCTGTTTTTT	CASSSQGLAGVANTGELFF
TRBV5-4	NA	TRBJ2-1	NA	TGTGCCAGCAGCCAGGACTACCTCAATGAGCAGTTCTTC	CASSQDYLNEQFF
TRBV19	NA	TRBJ1-5	NA	TGTGCCAGTAGTACATCCGACATTCAGCCCCAGCATTTT	CASSTSDIQPQHF
TRBV7-8	TRBD1	TRBJ2-7	NA	TGTGCCAGCACCCACGACAGGGCATGGTACGAGCAGTACTTC	CASTHDRAWYEQYF
TRBV9	NA	TRBJ1-5	NA	TGTGCCAGCAGCCGAGGCCGGGATCAGCCCCAGCATTTT	CASSRGRDQPQHF
TRBV3-1/TRBV3-2	TRBD2	TRBJ2-1	NA	TGTGCCAGCAGCCAAGCCCTCCTAGCGGGAGGCAATGAGCAGTTCTTC	CASSQALLAGGNEQFF
TRBV5-1	TRBD1	TRBJ2-1	NA	TGCGCCAGCAGCCCGATGGGACAGGTAAACAATGAGCAGTTCTTC	CASSPMGQVNNEQFF
TRBV5-1	TRBD2	TRBJ2-3	once	TGCGCCAGCAGCCCCCCGACAGCGGGAGTGGGCACAGATACGCAGTATTTT	CASSPPTAGVGTDTQYF
TRBV7-9	TRBD1	TRBJ1-1	NA	TGTGCCAGCAGCTTCGGACAGGGTGGGGTGAACACTGAAGCTTTCTTT	CASSFGQGGVNTEAFF
TRBV24-1	NA	TRBJ2-2	NA	TGTGCCACCAGTGCCGTAAACAGGTTTGGCGGGGAGCTGTTTTTT	CATSAVNRFGGELFF
TRBV7-9	NA	TRBJ2-7	NA	TGTGCCAGCAGCTCCGAGGCGGCCCGTCGGGTCTACGAGCAGTACTTC	CASSSEAARRVYEQYF
TRBV14	NA	TRBJ1-6	NA	NA	CTGHNSPLHFGNGTRDSPLHF
TRBV30	TRBD1	TRBJ1-5	NA	TGTGCCTGGAGTGTGGCCAGGGGGAGCAATCAGCCCCAGCATTTT	CAWSVARGSNQPQHF